Listed below are T cell receptor beta chains from one sample, sequenced in a study of tumor and adjacent non-tumor tissue in lung cancer. TCRdb re-called the multiplex PCR reads through MiXCR, storing one row per CDR3 protein. The repertoire holds some 100,000 distinct CDR3 sequences, with 50% to 70% as singletons. The sequenced sample consisted of distant non-tumor lung tissue. These receptors all stem from a man aged 55 to 70 with non-small cell lung cancer. The CDR3 runs from the conserved cysteine through the conserved F or W. The order of the fields is J gene, V gene, D gene, clone size, CDR3 DNA, CDR3 protein. The D gene is left open where the match is weak. Clone size is shown for a subset of rows, as once, few, many or a class of expanded clone.

>TRBJ2-2|TRBV11-3|NA|NA
TGTGCCAGAAGTTTACAACACCTGAACACCGGGGAGCTGTTTTTT
CARSLQHLNTGELFF
>TRBJ1-2|TRBV4-2|TRBD1|NA
TGTACCAGCAGCCAAGCTTCCGGGACAGAAGCTAACTATGGCTACACCTTC
CTSSQASGTEANYGYTF
>TRBJ2-6|TRBV12-5|NA|many
TGTGCTAGTGGTTTGGTTACAGGCTCTGGGGCCAACGTCCTGACTTTC
CASGLVTGSGANVLTF
>TRBJ2-5|TRBV5-1|TRBD1|few
TGCGCCAGCAGCTGGACAGGGGGCGACCAAGAGACCCAGTACTTC
CASSWTGGDQETQYF
>TRBJ2-1|TRBV7-2|TRBD1|NA
TGTGCCAGCAGCTCAGTAGGGGGCAGGTCCTACAATGAGCAGTTCTTC
CASSSVGGRSYNEQFF
>TRBJ1-1|TRBV11-1|NA|NA
TGTACCAGCAGCTTACGCTGGCAAGCGGGCACTGAAGCTTTCTTT
CTSSLRWQAGTEAFF
>TRBJ1-1|TRBV11-2|NA|many
TGTGCCAGCAGCCCAAAGGGTGGGGGTGCCATTGAAGCTTTCTTT
CASSPKGGGAIEAFF
>TRBJ2-7|TRBV11-3|TRBD2|NA
TGTGCCAGCAGCATTGGGGGGACTACGCGCTTCCCCGAGCAGTACTTC
CASSIGGTTRFPEQYF
>TRBJ2-7|TRBV5-1|NA|NA
TGCGCCAACAGCACACAGGTTTCCTCCTACAAGCAGTACTTC
CANSTQVSSYKQYF
>TRBJ2-1|TRBV19|NA|once
TGTGCCAGTAGTATTTCAGGGAGCAGCTCCTACAATGAGCAGTTCTTC
CASSISGSSSYNEQFF
>TRBJ1-1|TRBV4-1|TRBD1|NA
TGCGCATGCAGCCAAGCAGACAGGGTCTCCAGTAAAGCTTTTTTT
CACSQADRVSSKAFF
>TRBJ2-7|TRBV30|TRBD2|many
TGTGCCTGGAGACTAGCGGGGTACGAGCAGTACTTC
CAWRLAGYEQYF
>TRBJ2-1|TRBV4-1|TRBD2|NA
TGCGCCAGCAGCCCCCGGACTAGCGAGAGCTCATACACTGAGCAGTTCTTC
CASSPRTSESSYTEQFF
>TRBJ2-3|TRBV11-2|TRBD2|many
TGTGCCAGCAGCTTAGCGGGAGGCGCTGGCACAGATACGCAGTATTTT
CASSLAGGAGTDTQYF
>TRBJ2-3|TRBV7-8|NA|many
TGTGCCAGCAGCCCCCTTGCTCAGGGGGGAGATACGCAGTATTTT
CASSPLAQGGDTQYF
>TRBJ2-5|TRBV20-1|NA|many
TGCAGTGCTGGGGGGACCCAGTACTTC
CSAGGTQYF
>TRBJ1-2|TRBV5-5|NA|many
TGTGCCAGCAGCTCGCAGACCATTAACTATGGCTACACCTTC
CASSSQTINYGYTF